The 9 T cell receptor beta chains below were found in one sample sequenced in a study of cytomegalovirus exposure and HLA in healthy donors. PCR used 60 Vbeta primers and 13 Jbeta primers. The data were produced by immunoSEQ multiplex PCR, yet TCRdb's version contains in-frame clones alone and is incomplete. Found here are approximately 110,000 clones; the top ten clones hold more than 3%. The sample consisted of PBMCs. These receptor sequences come from a young man in good health and CMV-seronegative.

The V gene is TRBV10-1, the J gene TRBJ2-5; the match to TRBD2 covers 8 bases. Gene TRBJ2-7 matches the end of the DNA better, so the J call may be wrong. This CDR3 is 15 amino acids long. Germline V gene data show CDR1 as WNHNN and CDR2 as SYGVQD (reference sequence). The CDR3 protein is CASSERAGDPGEQYF. The CDR3 region has the DNA TGCGCCAGCAGTGAGAGAGCGGGAGATCCCGGCGAGCAGTACTTC.

This sequence joins TRBV9 and TRBJ2-2, with 9 bases aligning to TRBD1. CDR1 and CDR2 from the germline V gene are SGDLS and YYNGEE. V dropped 2 bases and J dropped 5; count of bases not matched to a gene: 4. This CDR3 is built from 15 residues. CDR3 sequence reads: CASSVQGQGTGELFF. As DNA, the CDR3 is TGTGCCAGCAGCGTTCAGGGACAGGGAACCGGGGAGCTGTTTTTT. The variable domain in full, completed from reference TRBV9 and TRBJ2-2, reads DSGVTQTPKHLITATGQRVTLRCSPRSGDLSVYWYQQSLDQGLQFLIQYYNGEERAKGNILERFSAQQFPDLHSELNLSSLELGDSALYFCASSVQGQGTGELFFGEGSRLTVL.

The chain uses TRBV30 and TRBJ1-4; 10 bases agree with TRBD1. The germline V gene has CDR1 GTSNPN and CDR2 SVGIG (reference sequence). V trimming: 3 bases; J trimming: 6 bases; junction bases outside the gene matches: 4. The CDR3 runs to 14 residues. The CDR3 protein is CAWSSGQGYEKLFF. CDR3 DNA: TGTGCCTGGAGCTCGGGACAGGGGTATGAAAAACTGTTTTTT.

The V gene is TRBV4-2, the J gene TRBJ1-5; tentatively, D is TRBD1 (6 bases). Germline V gene data show CDR1 as LGHNA and CDR2 as YNFKEQ. The CDR3 length is 16 residues. V was pared by 0 bases and J by 2 bases, with 11 bases between. The CDR3 loop reads CASSQEQGRGNQPQHF. For the CDR3, the DNA is TGTGCCAGCAGCCAAGAACAGGGAAGGGGCAATCAGCCCCAGCATTTT.

The chain couples TRBV28 to TRBJ2-7; TRBD2 agrees at 7 bases. The CDR3 runs to 15 residues. Per the germline V gene, CDR1 is MDHEN and CDR2 is SYDVKM. Trimming at V came to 3 bases and at J to 0 bases, leaving 5 bases not matched to a gene. The CDR3 spells CASSLLAATSYEQYF. The CDR3 DNA reads as TGTGCCAGCAGTTTGCTAGCGGCAACCTCCTACGAGCAGTACTTC.

This chain uses TRBV6-1 with TRBJ1-2, with no clear D. The V end lost 5 bases, the J end lost 8 bases, and 12 bases lay between the germline ends. Looked up from germline, CDR1 is MNHNS and CDR2 is SASEGT. The CDR3 spans 12 residues. Here the CDR3 DNA reads TGTGCCAGCAGTCCTATACCACCGGGCTACACCTTC. This codes for CASSPIPPGYTF.

The chain couples TRBV6-6 to TRBJ1-2; maybe TRBD1 (5 bases). V lost 4 bases to trimming and J lost 6 bases, with 15 bases between them. The CDR3 spans 14 residues. The germline V gene has CDR1 MNHNY and CDR2 SVGAGI (reference sequence). The DNA for the CDR3 is TGTGCCAGCAGTTTCCCGGGACTAGGGGATGGCTACACCTTC. It yields the protein CASSFPGLGDGYTF.

This chain links TRBV5-8 with TRBJ2-6; no definite D call. The germline V and J ends were trimmed by 4 bases and 4 bases, with 9 bases remaining between them. This CDR3 comprises 14 residues. Germline CDR1 is SGHTS and CDR2 is YDEGEE. The CDR3 here is CASSLPRGANVLTF. In DNA form, the CDR3 reads TGTGCCAGCAGCCTACCACGGGGGGCCAACGTCCTGACTTTC. Complete variable domain (other parts from reference TRBV5-8 and TRBJ2-6): EAGVTQSPTHLIKTRGQQATLRCSPISGHTSVYWYQQALGLGLQFLLWYDEGEERNRGNFPPRFSGRQFPNYSSELNVNALELEDSALYLCASSLPRGANVLTFGAGSRLTVL.

The V call is TRBV9, the J call TRBJ1-5; TRBD1 might be the D (6 bases). Trimming took 0 bases from V and 2 from J, leaving 9 bases between them. The CDR3 extends over 15 amino acids. Germline CDR1 SGDLS, CDR2 YYNGEE. The CDR3 region is CASSVGSGGNQPQHF. CDR3 in DNA: TGTGCCAGCAGCGTAGGCTCAGGGGGCAATCAGCCCCAGCATTTT.